This T cell receptor beta chain was retrieved from a study of blood T cell repertoires in COVID-19. On the study more broadly: COVID-19 samples, acute and convalescent, were from the United States, Italy and Spain.

Assay used: immunoSEQ multiplex PCR; TCRdb lists only in-frame clones, some missing. The repertoire holds approximately 76,000 clones, with 86% as singletons. The CDR3 is made up of 14 amino acids. Trimming shortened V by 5 bases and J by 2 bases, and 10 bases separated the two germline ends. The V gene's germline CDR1 is SGHTA and CDR2 FQGNSA. Sequencing was performed on peripheral blood. The chain employs TRBV7-2 and TRBJ2-1, with D possibly TRBD1 on 6 matching bases. This clonotype was obtained from an older woman with acute or convalescent COVID-19. The CDR3 nucleotides are TGTGCCAGCAGCCAACAGGGCCCCTACAATGAGCAGTTCTTC. This codes for CASSQQGPYNEQFF.